This section outlines one TCR beta chain sequence together with its context. Its antigen is still unknown. This sample was included in a study of T cells after yellow fever vaccination. For the study at large: In the case of low-cell-number fractions, SMART-Seq v4 Ultra Low Input was used for preparation. Study outcomes and limitations: FACS-sorted repertoires could contain abundant clonotypes contaminating from the bulk population. A large majority of primary-vaccination clones showed up again after the booster (approximately 96% CD4, approximately 90% CD8).

TCR cDNA, made by 5'RACE template switching, carried an added universal primer site and UMIs. Using its own MiXCR run on the 5' RACE reads, TCRdb lists one record per CDR3 protein. The repertoire holds a few hundred thousand distinct CDR3 sequences, with under 20% as singletons. The sequences come from PBMCs, collected before the yellow fever booster vaccination. This clonotype was sampled from a man between 18 and 29 years old who received the YFV17D yellow fever vaccine.

The CDR3 spells CSVNRGPGQPQHF. For the CDR3, the DNA is TGCAGCGTAAACAGGGGACCCGGTCAGCCCCAGCATTTT. The genes are TRBV29-1 and TRBJ1-5; 7 nucleotides align to TRBD1. The CDR3 runs to 13 residues. The germline V gene has CDR1 SQVTM and CDR2 ANQGSEA. V lost 6 bases and J lost 6; bases outside the gene matches: 8.